The clone carrying this TCR beta chain was detected only a few times. These data come from a study of Ad26.COV2.S vaccination and SARS-CoV-2 variants. Across the study: Into the muscle, Ad26.COV2.S was dosed once or twice, 56 days apart.

This CDR3 is built from 15 residues. Germline lookup yields CDR1 SGHNT and CDR2 YENEEA. Trimming left V 5 bases short and J 2 bases short, with 16 bases between. Treatment here: some 20 received Ad26.COV2.S at low or high dose, single or two shots; a few received placebo; per-sample allocation not given. Following the first vaccine or placebo injection, samples were taken on day 63. Donor was an adult aged 18-55 years in Boston. Wuhan-strain SARS-CoV-2 spike was expressed by the Ad26 vector that made up the vaccine. This table comes from immunoSEQ multiplex PCR, and its TCRdb copy is limited to in-frame clones, with some not included. The table includes around 320,000 clones, more than 70% detected once.

The TCR originated in a person aged 18-65 years who received the Ad26.COV2.S COVID-19 vaccine or a placebo. This specimen was peripheral blood, taken in a trial of Ad26.COV2.S vaccine versus placebo. The chain links TRBV11-3 to TRBJ2-7, with a weak D call TRBD2 (5 bases). The CDR3 DNA reads TGTGCCAGCAGCCTCCGATTCGGGGTGGCCTACGAGCAGTACTTC. Amino acids: CASSLRFGVAYEQYF.